This section outlines one T cell receptor beta chain sequence together with its context. The antigen is not known. An end of the junction differs from the germline gene, which may be a read error. The sample holds other DNA sequences that translate to the same CDR3. PCR was performed using 60 Vbeta and 13 Jbeta primers. Produced via immunoSEQ multiplex PCR; TCRdb's table is partial and in-frame only. Of approximately 150,000 clones in the sample, about 80% are singletons; the top ten hold 2% to 2.5%. The sample originates from a study of cytomegalovirus exposure and HLA in healthy donors. Study-wide points: In vitro assays verified that a few CMV-associated chains recognized CMV antigens specifically.

The CDR3 has 11 residues. Looked up from germline, CDR1 is LNHDA and CDR2 is SQIVND (reference sequence). This rearrangement joins TRBV19 to TRBJ2-1; no clear D gene. Sequencing was carried out using PBMCs. This TCR was recovered from a man aged 35-49 years in good health and CMV-seronegative. The CDR3 reads CASSTYNEQFF. Here the CDR3 DNA reads TGTGCTAGTAGTACATACAATGAGCAGTTCTTC.